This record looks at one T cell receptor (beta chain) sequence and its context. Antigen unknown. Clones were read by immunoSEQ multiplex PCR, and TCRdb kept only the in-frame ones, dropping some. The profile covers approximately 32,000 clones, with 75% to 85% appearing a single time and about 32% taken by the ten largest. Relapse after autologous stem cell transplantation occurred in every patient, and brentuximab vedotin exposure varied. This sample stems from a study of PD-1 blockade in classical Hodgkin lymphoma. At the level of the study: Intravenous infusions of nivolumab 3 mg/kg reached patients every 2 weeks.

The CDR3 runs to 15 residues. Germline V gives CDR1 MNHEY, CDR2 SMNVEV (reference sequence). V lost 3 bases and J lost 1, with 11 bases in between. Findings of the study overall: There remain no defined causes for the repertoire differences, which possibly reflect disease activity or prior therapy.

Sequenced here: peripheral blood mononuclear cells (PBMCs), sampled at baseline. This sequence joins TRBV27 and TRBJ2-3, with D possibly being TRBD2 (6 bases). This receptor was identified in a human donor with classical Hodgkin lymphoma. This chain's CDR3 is CASSFAGGGTDTQYF. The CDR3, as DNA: TGTGCCAGCAGTTTCGCCGGGGGTGGCACAGATACGCAGTATTTT.